This T cell receptor beta chain came from a study of a mutant IDH1 vaccine in newly diagnosed glioma. Study-wide background: The sex distribution of treated patients was 62.5% male and roughly 38% female, with a mean age of roughly 40 years. Patients had received radiotherapy, temozolomide, or both previously, most receiving both.

This clone was seen once. Its antigen is not known. This CDR3 spans 13 amino acids. Trimming took 0 bases from V and 9 from J, leaving 7 bases between them. Per the germline V gene, CDR1 is SGDLS and CDR2 is YYNGEE. Time point: week 47, end of study. Each dose of the vaccine consisted of 300 ug of mutant IDH1 20-mer peptide, with topical imiquimod. All eight of the vaccinations patients received fell in weeks 1, 3, 5, 7, 11, 15, 19 and 23. Donor diagnoses consisted of new WHO grade 3 or 4 IDH1-mutant, ATRX-lost astrocytomas. Method: immunoSEQ multiplex PCR; TCRdb's copy keeps in-frame clones and lacks some. The sample holds around 33,000 clones, about 87% seen once.

The sequence derives from a woman aged 30 to 39 with glioma. Source: PBMCs, taken from a glioma patient whose treatment included an IDH1 peptide vaccine. The chain couples TRBV9 to TRBJ1-6; perhaps TRBD1 as D (6 bases). CDR3 coding DNA: TGTGCCAGCAGCGTAGAAGGGGGTTCACCCCTCCACTTT. It translates to CASSVEGGSPLHF.